This T cell receptor (beta chain) was sequenced in a study of human T cells and chemical hapten exposure. Via MiXCR, TCRdb re-called the RACE reads, giving one row per CDR3 protein. The repertoire includes some 90,000 distinct CDR3 sequences, 8.5% of them detected once, and about 2.5% sits in the top ten. As to time point: pre-sensitization, week 0. Sample treatment: therapeutic diphenylcyclopropenone sensitization with weekly scalp DPC. The CDR3 sequence is 15 residues long. Trimming removed 1 base from V and 2 bases from J, with 9 bases in between. Germline V lookup: CDR1 SGHDN, CDR2 FVKESK. The genes are TRBV14 and TRBJ2-1; D ambiguous. This sequence was found in a man aged 35 to 55 with alopecia areata. Some clones in this sample may be carry-over from other donors' samples. The sample in question was whole blood, obtained in connection with sensitization to the hapten diphenylcyclopropenone (DPC). CDR3 amino acids: CASSQVGPPYNEQFF. In nucleotides, the CDR3 is TGTGCCAGCAGCCAAGTCGGACCACCCTACAATGAGCAGTTCTTC.